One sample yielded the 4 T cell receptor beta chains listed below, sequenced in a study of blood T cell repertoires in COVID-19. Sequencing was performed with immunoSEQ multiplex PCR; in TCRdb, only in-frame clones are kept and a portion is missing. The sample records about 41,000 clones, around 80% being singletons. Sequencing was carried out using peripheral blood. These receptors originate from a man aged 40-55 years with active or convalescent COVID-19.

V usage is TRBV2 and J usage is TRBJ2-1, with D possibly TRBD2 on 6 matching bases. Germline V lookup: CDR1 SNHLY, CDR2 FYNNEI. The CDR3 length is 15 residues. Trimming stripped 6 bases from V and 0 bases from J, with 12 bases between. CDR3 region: CASRTGRPSYNEQFF. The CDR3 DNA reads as TGTGCCAGCAGGACCGGGAGACCCTCCTACAATGAGCAGTTCTTC.

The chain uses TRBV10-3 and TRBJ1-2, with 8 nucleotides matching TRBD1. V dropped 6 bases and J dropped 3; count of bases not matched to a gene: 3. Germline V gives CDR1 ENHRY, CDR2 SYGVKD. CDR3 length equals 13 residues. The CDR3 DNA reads TGTGCCATCAGGCAACAGGGGGACTATGGCTACACCTTC. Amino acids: CAIRQQGDYGYTF.

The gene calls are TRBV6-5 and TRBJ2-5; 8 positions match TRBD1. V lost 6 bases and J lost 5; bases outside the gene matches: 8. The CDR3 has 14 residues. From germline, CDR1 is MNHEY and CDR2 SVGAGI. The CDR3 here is CASSLPGGGETQYF. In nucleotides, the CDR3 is TGTGCCAGCAGCCTTCCAGGGGGCGGGGAGACCCAGTACTTC.

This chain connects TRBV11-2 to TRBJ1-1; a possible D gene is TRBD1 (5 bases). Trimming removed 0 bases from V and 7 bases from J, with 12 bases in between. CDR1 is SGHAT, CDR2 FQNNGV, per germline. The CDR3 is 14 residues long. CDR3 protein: CASSLDAGRFEAFF. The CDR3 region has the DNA TGTGCCAGCAGCTTAGATGCAGGGCGATTTGAAGCTTTCTTT.